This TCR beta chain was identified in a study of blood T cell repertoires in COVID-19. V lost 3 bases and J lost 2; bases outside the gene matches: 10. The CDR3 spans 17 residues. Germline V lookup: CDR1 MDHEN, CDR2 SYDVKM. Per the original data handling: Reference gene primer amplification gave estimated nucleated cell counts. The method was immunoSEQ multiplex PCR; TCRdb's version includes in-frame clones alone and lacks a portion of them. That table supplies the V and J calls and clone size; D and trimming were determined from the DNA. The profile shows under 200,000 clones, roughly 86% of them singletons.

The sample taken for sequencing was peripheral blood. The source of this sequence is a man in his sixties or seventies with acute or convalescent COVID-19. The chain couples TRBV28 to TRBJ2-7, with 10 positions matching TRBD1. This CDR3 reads CASSFPRGQGSPYEQYF. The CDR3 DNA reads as TGTGCCAGCAGTTTCCCCCGGGGACAGGGGAGTCCCTACGAGCAGTACTTC.